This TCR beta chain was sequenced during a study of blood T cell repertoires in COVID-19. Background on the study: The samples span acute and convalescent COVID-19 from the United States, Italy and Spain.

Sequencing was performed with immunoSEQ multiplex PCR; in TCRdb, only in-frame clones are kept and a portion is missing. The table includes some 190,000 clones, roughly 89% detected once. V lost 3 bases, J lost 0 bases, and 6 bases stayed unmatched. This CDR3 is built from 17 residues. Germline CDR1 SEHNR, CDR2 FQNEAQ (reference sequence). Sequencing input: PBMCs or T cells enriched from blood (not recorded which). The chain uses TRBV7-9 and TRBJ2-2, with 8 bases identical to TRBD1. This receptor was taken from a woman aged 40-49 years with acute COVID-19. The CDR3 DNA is TGTGCCAGCAGCTTTTATTGGACAGGGCCGAACACCGGGGAGCTGTTTTTT. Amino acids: CASSFYWTGPNTGELFF.